Below are 14 T cell receptor beta chains sequenced from a single sample in a study of T cells in Graves' hyperthyroidism and ophthalmopathy (dated by TCRdb to between 2018 and 2021). The receptor library was made with multiplex PCR. TCRdb names Illumina HiSeq 2000 as the instrument used. The TCR beta CDR3 regions were amplified from the RNA transcripts. The first round of RT-PCR for the TCR CDR3 was performed with the HTBI primer set and the Qiagen OneStep RT-PCR kit. The public reads were run again by TCRdb, first through fastp at Q25 and then through MiXCR, and only productive beta chains were kept. Every CDR3 protein is listed once, alongside the most common genes and DNA of its rows. The table for this sample lists roughly 580,000 distinct CDR3 sequences; approximately 15% of them were counted only once. Almost 6% of the sample is held by the ten biggest clonotypes. The source material was blood. The source is a woman in her thirties with Graves' hyperthyroidism that later progressed to Graves' ophthalmopathy.

This clonotype has at least ten counts. The gene calls are TRBV6-1 and TRBJ1-1; 8 bases line up with TRBD1. Germline CDR1 reads MNHNS; CDR2 reads SASEGT. The CDR3 length is 14 residues. The V and J ends lost 3 bases and 0 bases, in that order; junction bases with no gene match: 0. Here the CDR3 reads CASSETGVNTEAFF. The CDR3 region has the DNA TGTGCCAGCAGTGAGACAGGGGTGAACACTGAAGCTTTCTTT.

This clonotype was picked up a small number of times. The CDR3 reads CASSSGGPGEQFF. The CDR3 bases are TGTGCCAGCAGCTCAGGGGGTCCGGGTGAGCAGTTCTTC. The chain uses TRBV7-9 and TRBJ2-1; 7 bases match TRBD1. Germline values: CDR1 SEHNR, CDR2 FQNEAQ (reference sequence). This CDR3 region has 13 residues. The ends lost 4 bases at V and 9 bases at J; junction bases unmatched: 6. Supplemented by reference TRBV7-9 and TRBJ2-1, the full variable domain reads DTGVSQNPRHKITKRGQNVTFRCDPISEHNRLYWYRQTLGQGPEFLTYFQNEAQLEKSRLLSDRFSAERPKGSFSTLEIQRTEQGDSAMYLCASSSGGPGEQFFGPGTRLTVL.

This clonotype was seen many times. The genes are TRBV10-3 and TRBJ2-7; 14 nucleotides agree with TRBD2. This CDR3 region has 14 residues. The V and J ends lost 7 bases and 5 bases, in that order; junction bases with no gene match: 4. Germline lookup yields CDR1 ENHRY and CDR2 SYGVKD. The CDR3 DNA sequence: TGTGCCATCAACGCGGGACTAGCGGGAGACGAGCAGTACTTC. This translates into CAINAGLAGDEQYF.

This clonotype was observed many times. The V call is TRBV6-2 or TRBV6-3, the J call TRBJ1-2, with 8 bases fitting TRBD1. There are 14 residues in the CDR3. Trimming took 7 bases from V and 3 from J; bases not matched to a gene: 7. Looked up from germline, CDR1 is MNHEY and CDR2 is SVGEGT. CDR3 nucleotide sequence: TGTGCCAGCACTCAGGGGGCGGAAGACTATGGCTACACCTTC. Its translation is CASTQGAEDYGYTF.

The V gene is TRBV2, the J gene TRBJ2-3, with 8 bases identical to TRBD1. CDR3 length: 15 residues. The J segment lost 3 bases and the V segment lost 4 bases, leaving 6 bases of the junction unmatched. In germline, CDR1 is SNHLY, CDR2 FYNNEI. The CDR3 sequence: CASSVQGATTDTQYF. DNA for the CDR3: TGTGCCAGCAGTGTTCAGGGGGCAACGACAGATACGCAGTATTTT.

The chain combines TRBV19 with TRBJ2-1; weak D call: TRBD2 (7 bases). This CDR3 has 13 amino acids. V lost 9 bases, J lost 12 bases, and 21 bases lay in between. Germline V gene lookup returns CDR1 LNHDA and CDR2 SQIVND (reference sequence). The CDR3 sequence is CASHAPGAGAQFF. CDR3 DNA sequence: TGTGCCAGCCATGCTCCGGGGGCGGGGGCGCAGTTCTTC.

At least ten counts were recorded for this clonotype. J is TRBJ2-7 and V is TRBV18, with D maybe TRBD2 (6 bases). From germline, CDR1 is KGHSH and CDR2 LQKENI. The CDR3 consists of 16 residues. V lost 2 bases, J lost 5 bases, and 19 bases lay in between. The CDR3 is CASSPARGSGMDEQYF. In DNA form, the CDR3 reads TGTGCCAGCTCACCAGCTCGGGGGTCGGGGATGGACGAGCAGTACTTC.

J is TRBJ2-7 and V is TRBV5-6; D ambiguous. This CDR3 region has 11 residues. Looked up from germline, CDR1 is SGHDT and CDR2 is YYEEEE. Trimming stripped 4 bases from V and 6 bases from J, with 8 bases between. This CDR3 reads CASSKSSEQYF. DNA of the CDR3: TGTGCCAGCAGCAAATCTAGCGAGCAGTACTTC.

The CDR3: CASSPEGRGYGYTF. The CDR3 coding sequence is TGTGCCAGCAGCCCCGAGGGAAGGGGCTATGGCTACACCTTC. The chain joins TRBV2 to TRBJ1-2, with D perhaps TRBD1 (5 bases). This CDR3 is 14 amino acids long. Germline V gives CDR1 SNHLY, CDR2 FYNNEI. V was shortened by 6 bases and J by 4 bases, with 15 bases between the two germline ends.

The chain employs TRBV9 and TRBJ1-2, with 8 positions matching TRBD1. The junction had 5 bases not matched to a gene; V was cut back by 3 bases and J by 4 bases. Germline CDR1 SGDLS, CDR2 YYNGEE. The CDR3 is made up of 14 amino acids. Here the CDR3 DNA reads TGTGCCAGCAGCGCTGACAGGGGCCCCTATGGCTACACCTTC. Translating gives CASSADRGPYGYTF.

This clonotype was picked up a small number of times. The chain employs TRBV19 and TRBJ2-1; 12 positions match TRBD2. The V gene's germline CDR1 is LNHDA and CDR2 SQIVND (reference sequence). The ends lost 6 bases at V and 4 bases at J; junction bases unmatched: 4. This CDR3 region has 15 residues. CDR3 in DNA: TGTGCCAGTAGGCAACTAGCGGGGGGATACAATGAGCAGTTCTTC. Translated: CASRQLAGGYNEQFF.

About this clonotype itself: One base away lies a much larger clone, so this may be a sequencing read error. The V gene is TRBV30, the J gene TRBJ2-5; no definite D call. This CDR3 has 12 amino acids. From germline, CDR1 is GTSNPN and CDR2 SVGIG (reference sequence). The V end lost 5 bases, the J end lost 5 bases, and 12 bases lay between the germline ends. The CDR3 DNA reads TGTGCCTGGTGTGCGCTCCGTGAGACCCAGTACTTC. Its translation: CAWCALRETQYF.

This clonotype was counted many times. V usage is TRBV6-2 or TRBV6-3 and J usage is TRBJ2-7; D gene unclear. Trimming took off 8 bases at V and 3 bases at J, with 14 bases between the two ends. Germline CDR1 MNHEY, CDR2 SVGEGT. The CDR3 consists of 13 residues. Here the CDR3 reads CASGVGLGYEQYF. The CDR3, as DNA: TGTGCCAGCGGAGTCGGATTAGGCTACGAGCAGTACTTC.

This clonotype was picked up a small number of times. This may come from a read error, since a much larger clone is one base off. This rearrangement joins TRBV12-3 or TRBV12-4 to TRBJ2-1; 8 bases agree with TRBD2. V shed 5 bases, J shed 7 bases, and the junction held 10 bases outside the gene matches. The length of the CDR3 is 15 residues. Here the CDR3 reads CASSLTSVPKNEQFF. The CDR3, as DNA: TGTGCCAGCAGTCTGACTAGCGTACCAAAAAATGAGCAGTTCTTC.